The rows below give T cell receptor beta chains drawn from one sample of a study of blood T cell repertoires in COVID-19. Method: immunoSEQ multiplex PCR; TCRdb's copy keeps in-frame clones and lacks some. The sample lists 110,000 to 150,000 clones, roughly 88% occurring once. Sequencing was carried out using peripheral blood. All receptors come from a man in his sixties with active or convalescent COVID-19. The CDR3 runs from the conserved cysteine through the conserved F or W. Each record gives: J gene, clone size, V gene, D gene, CDR3 protein, CDR3 DNA. The D gene is left open where the match is weak. Not every row has a clone size; where given, it reads once, few, many or a size class.

j_gene: TRBJ2-5; abundance: few; v_gene: TRBV10-2; d_gene: TRBD2; CDR3aa: CASSESWVAGGPPETQYF; CDR3nt: TGCGCCAGCAGTGAGTCGTGGGTAGCGGGGGGCCCTCCGGAGACCCAGTACTTC
j_gene: TRBJ2-7; abundance: NA; v_gene: TRBV11-3; d_gene: TRBD1; CDR3aa: CASSYRDRGNNEQYF; CDR3nt: TGTGCCAGCAGCTACCGTGACAGGGGCAACAACGAGCAGTACTTC
j_gene: TRBJ1-1; abundance: NA; v_gene: TRBV20-1; d_gene: NA; CDR3aa: CSASGQGFTEAFF; CDR3nt: TGCAGTGCTAGTGGCCAGGGGTTCACTGAAGCTTTCTTT
j_gene: TRBJ2-2; abundance: NA; v_gene: TRBV10-1; d_gene: NA; CDR3aa: CASSPSLAAQNTGELFF; CDR3nt: TGCGCCAGCAGTCCTTCGTTAGCAGCCCAGAACACCGGGGAGCTGTTTTTT
j_gene: TRBJ2-2; abundance: NA; v_gene: TRBV6-2/TRBV6-3; d_gene: TRBD2; CDR3aa: CASSPSLLAGANTGELFF; CDR3nt: TGTGCCAGCAGCCCTTCCCTCCTAGCGGGAGCGAACACCGGGGAGCTGTTTTTT
j_gene: TRBJ1-3; abundance: NA; v_gene: TRBV5-6; d_gene: NA; CDR3aa: CASSTDILSGNTIYF; CDR3nt: TGTGCCAGCAGCACGGACATCCTCTCTGGAAACACCATATATTTT
j_gene: TRBJ2-1; abundance: NA; v_gene: TRBV19; d_gene: NA; CDR3aa: CASIPKGGLDEQFF; CDR3nt: TGTGCCAGTATTCCAAAAGGCGGGTTGGATGAGCAGTTCTTC
j_gene: TRBJ1-2; abundance: NA; v_gene: TRBV5-6; d_gene: NA; CDR3aa: CASSLMAVDGYTF; CDR3nt: TGTGCCAGCAGCTTGATGGCGGTTGATGGCTACACCTTC
j_gene: TRBJ1-1; abundance: NA; v_gene: TRBV6-5; d_gene: TRBD1; CDR3aa: CASSWDRKNTEAFF; CDR3nt: TGTGCCAGCAGTTGGGACAGAAAGAACACTGAAGCTTTCTTT
j_gene: TRBJ1-2; abundance: NA; v_gene: TRBV5-1; d_gene: NA; CDR3aa: CASSDGLSRGYTF; CDR3nt: TGCGCCAGCAGCGACGGACTTTCACGGGGCTACACCTTC
j_gene: TRBJ2-7; abundance: NA; v_gene: TRBV9; d_gene: TRBD1; CDR3aa: CASSVVSDRSEQYF; CDR3nt: TGTGCCAGCAGCGTAGTATCGGACAGGAGCGAGCAGTACTTC
j_gene: TRBJ1-1; abundance: NA; v_gene: TRBV6-5; d_gene: TRBD1; CDR3aa: CASKQDRGDTEAFF; CDR3nt: TGTGCCAGTAAACAGGACAGGGGGGACACTGAAGCTTTCTTT